These 13 T cell receptor beta chains were sequenced from one sample in a study of cytomegalovirus exposure and HLA in healthy donors. It was with 60 Vbeta and 13 Jbeta primers that the PCR ran. Sequenced by immunoSEQ multiplex PCR; TCRdb stores in-frame clones only, minus some. Here the sample spans 90,000 to 130,000 clones, about 73% being singletons. Material for sequencing was PBMCs. These receptors were taken from a woman between 25 and 40 years old in good health and CMV-seronegative.

This sequence joins TRBV18 and TRBJ1-5, with 10 bases identical to TRBD1. Germline V CDR1 and CDR2: KGHSH, LQKENI. The CDR3 has 15 amino acids. Trimming took 3 bases from V and 6 from J; bases not matched to a gene: 5. The CDR3 here is CASSPGTGVFQPQHF. CDR3 sequence (DNA): TGTGCCAGCTCACCCGGGACAGGGGTATTTCAGCCCCAGCATTTT.

The rearrangement uses TRBV25-1 and TRBJ2-4; tentatively, D is TRBD2 (5 bases). The CDR3 is made up of 13 amino acids. V was cut by 4 bases and J by 3 bases, with 7 bases left in between. CDR1 and CDR2 from the germline V gene are MGHDK and SYGVNS. The chain's CDR3 is CASSVRDKNIQYF. CDR3 in DNA: TGTGCCAGCAGTGTACGGGACAAAAACATTCAGTACTTC.

The V gene is TRBV5-1, the J gene TRBJ2-5, with 8 bases identical to TRBD2. The junction had 7 bases not matched to a gene; V was cut back by 3 bases and J by 0 bases. The germline V gene has CDR1 SGHRS and CDR2 YFSETQ. The CDR3 loop spans 16 amino acids. CDR3 coding DNA: TGCGCCAGCAGCTATTATAGCGGGGTTTACCAAGAGACCCAGTACTTC. Translating gives CASSYYSGVYQETQYF.

This chain uses TRBV5-1 with TRBJ2-7; tentatively, D is TRBD2 (6 bases). Trimming pared 6 bases from V and 6 bases from J, leaving 19 bases between. The CDR3 totals 14 residues. Germline V lookup: CDR1 SGHRS, CDR2 YFSETQ. The CDR3 DNA sequence: TGCGCCAGCACCGAGGAGGGCCCATTTGGCGAGCAGTACTTC. This translates into CASTEEGPFGEQYF.

The chain uses TRBV19 and TRBJ2-1, with TRBD1 identical over 8 bases. Germline CDR1 reads LNHDA; CDR2 reads SQIVND (reference sequence). Trimming removed 3 bases from V and 2 bases from J; junction bases left unmatched: 3. The CDR3 is made up of 15 amino acids. The CDR3: CASSIQGATYNEQFF. As DNA, the CDR3 is TGTGCCAGTAGTATTCAGGGGGCTACCTACAATGAGCAGTTCTTC.

This chain connects TRBV7-2 to TRBJ1-1; D possibly corresponds to TRBD1 (5 bases). The V and J ends lost 5 bases and 8 bases respectively, with 12 bases between them. The CDR3 loop spans 12 amino acids. CDR1 and CDR2 (germline): SGHTA, FQGNSA. CDR3 protein: CASSLDRKEAFF. CDR3 sequence (DNA): TGTGCCAGCAGCCTCGACAGAAAAGAAGCTTTCTTT.

Notes on this clone: The identical CDR3 is also encoded by other nucleotide sequences in the sample. The rearrangement uses TRBV5-1 and TRBJ2-7, with TRBD1 identical over 9 bases. The CDR3 has 14 amino acids. J gave up 2 bases and V 0 bases, and 0 bases lay outside the gene matches. Germline V gene data show CDR1 as SGHRS and CDR2 as YFSETQ. The CDR3 coding sequence is TGCGCCAGCAGCTTGGGACAGGGGGCCTACGAGCAGTACTTC. Translation gives CASSLGQGAYEQYF.

This clone was observed a few times. V is TRBV2 and J is TRBJ2-2; 11 nucleotides match TRBD1. This CDR3 comprises 16 residues. The germline V gene has CDR1 SNHLY and CDR2 FYNNEI. Unmatched junction bases numbered 9, after V lost 5 bases and J lost 7 bases. The CDR3 sequence: CASSIRDRGSGGELFF. The CDR3 region has the DNA TGTGCCAGCAGTATCCGGGACAGGGGGTCGGGCGGGGAGCTGTTTTTT.

The chain is built from TRBV30 and TRBJ1-1; tentatively, D is TRBD1 (6 bases). Per germline, CDR1 GTSNPN and CDR2 SVGIG (reference sequence). Trimming removed 3 bases from V and 5 bases from J, with 10 bases in between. There are 12 residues in the CDR3. CDR3 protein: CAWRQGSTEAFF. CDR3 nucleotide sequence: TGTGCCTGGAGACAGGGTTCTACTGAAGCTTTCTTT.

This clone was detected only a few times. This sequence joins TRBV10-1 and TRBJ2-1, with a tentative D call TRBD1 (5 bases). Germline V gene sequence: CDR1 WNHNN, CDR2 SYGVQD (reference sequence). The V and J ends lost 10 bases and 4 bases respectively, with 20 bases between them. CDR3 length: 15 residues. CDR3 coding DNA: TGCGCCAACCGACCGTTCAGGGCACTTTACAATGAGCAGTTCTTC. It encodes CANRPFRALYNEQFF.

The chain's CDR3 is CASRGQGAVGYTF. DNA for the CDR3: TGTGCCAGCCGGGGACAGGGGGCAGTTGGCTACACCTTC. The gene calls are TRBV28 and TRBJ1-2; 12 bases are a match to TRBD1. V lost 8 bases to trimming and J lost 7 bases; unmatched junction nucleotides: 5. CDR1 is MDHEN, CDR2 SYDVKM, per germline. The CDR3 totals 13 residues.

The genes are TRBV6-5 and TRBJ1-2, with D tentatively TRBD1 (6 bases). Germline CDR1 and CDR2: MNHEY and SVGAGI. The CDR3 spans 13 residues. V lost 6 bases to trimming and J lost 6 bases, with 14 bases between them. Written as DNA, the CDR3 is TGTGCCAGCAGCCGAGGGGGTCTAAATGGCTACACCTTC. It specifies CASSRGGLNGYTF.

The gene calls are TRBV4-1 and TRBJ1-5; TRBD1 matches at 9 bases. The CDR3 is 17 amino acids. Germline V gives CDR1 MGHRA, CDR2 YSYEKL. With 1 base clipped from V and 1 base from J, the junction kept 5 bases outside the gene matches. CDR3 loop: CASSQGGQGRSNQPQHF. In nucleotides, the CDR3 is TGCGCCAGCAGCCAAGGGGGACAGGGAAGGAGCAATCAGCCCCAGCATTTT.